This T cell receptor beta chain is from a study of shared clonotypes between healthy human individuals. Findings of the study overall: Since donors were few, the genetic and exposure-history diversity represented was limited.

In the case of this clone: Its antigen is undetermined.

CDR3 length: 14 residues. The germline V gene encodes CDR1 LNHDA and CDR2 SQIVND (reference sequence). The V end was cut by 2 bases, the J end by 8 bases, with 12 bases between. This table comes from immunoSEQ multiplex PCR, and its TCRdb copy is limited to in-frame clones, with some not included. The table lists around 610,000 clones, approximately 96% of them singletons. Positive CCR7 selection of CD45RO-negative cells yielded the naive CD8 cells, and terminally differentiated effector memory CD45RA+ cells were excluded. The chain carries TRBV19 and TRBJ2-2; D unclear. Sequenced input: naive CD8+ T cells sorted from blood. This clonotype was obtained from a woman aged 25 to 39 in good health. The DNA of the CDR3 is TGTGCCAGTAGTATATGGTCTATCCGGGGGGAGCTGTTTTTT. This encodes CASSIWSIRGELFF.